The 26 T cell receptor beta chains listed next were all sequenced from one sample in a study of blood T cell repertoires in COVID-19. The data were produced by immunoSEQ multiplex PCR, yet TCRdb's version contains in-frame clones alone and is incomplete. This sample has fewer than 120,000 clones; more than 70% occur once, and the top ten carry around 3%. The sample taken for sequencing was peripheral blood. The receptors were sampled from a woman in her forties or fifties with acute or convalescent COVID-19.

This sequence joins TRBV6-5 and TRBJ1-2; TRBD1 agrees at 10 bases. CDR3 length: 16 residues. Germline values: CDR1 MNHEY, CDR2 SVGAGI. J lost 8 bases, V lost 4 bases, and 13 bases had no gene match. CDR3 coding DNA: TGTGCCAGCAGTTCTCCGGGACAGGGGCAGGGGAAAGGCTACACCTTC. Translation gives CASSSPGQGQGKGYTF.

V gene TRBV15 combines with J gene TRBJ2-1, with 15 nucleotides matching TRBD2. Germline assignment: CDR1 LNHNV and CDR2 YYDKDF (reference sequence). The ends lost 3 bases at V and 7 bases at J; junction bases unmatched: 1. The CDR3 runs 15 residues. The CDR3 loop is CATSRGTSGRNEQFF. CDR3 bases: TGTGCCACCAGCAGGGGGACTAGCGGGAGGAATGAGCAGTTCTTC.

V usage is TRBV6-1 and J usage is TRBJ1-1; possible D gene TRBD1, 5 bases. Germline CDR1 is MNHNS and CDR2 is SASEGT. Between the trimmed V and J ends, which lost 3 bases and 3 bases, there was a span of 11 bases. The CDR3 has 14 amino acids. The CDR3: CASSDMQGYTEAFF. Here the CDR3 DNA reads TGTGCCAGCAGTGACATGCAGGGATACACTGAAGCTTTCTTT.

The chain links TRBV7-9 to TRBJ2-3, with TRBD1 matching over 7 bases. The CDR3 covers 15 residues. Germline lookup yields CDR1 SEHNR and CDR2 FQNEAQ (reference sequence). V dropped 6 bases and J dropped 0; count of bases not matched to a gene: 6. The CDR3 spells CASSTGQTSTDTQYF. CDR3 DNA: TGTGCCAGCAGTACGGGACAGACTAGCACAGATACGCAGTATTTT.

This chain links TRBV5-1 with TRBJ2-7, with a weak D call TRBD2 (5 bases). The CDR3 spans 15 residues. V was cut by 5 bases and J by 2 bases, with 17 bases left in between. Germline V CDR1 and CDR2: SGHRS, YFSETQ. CDR3 DNA: TGCGCCAGCAGTCCCACCGCTAGAGGGACCTACGAGCAGTACTTC. This translates into CASSPTARGTYEQYF. Complete variable domain (other parts from reference TRBV5-1 and TRBJ2-7): KAGVTQTPRYLIKTRGQQVTLSCSPISGHRSVSWYQQTPGQGLQFLFEYFSETQRNKGNFPGRFSGRQFSNSRSEMNVSTLELGDSALYLCASSPTARGTYEQYFGPGTRLTVT.

The CDR3 is CASSSPSGSYGEKLFF. The CDR3 bases are TGTGCCAGCAGTTCCCCCTCGGGGTCCTATGGGGAAAAACTGTTTTTT. The chain links TRBV28 to TRBJ1-4; no clear D. V was clipped by 4 bases and J by 8 bases, with 20 bases between them. CDR3 size: 16 residues. CDR1 is MDHEN and CDR2 is SYDVKM in the germline V gene.

The sample holds one count of this clone. The chain has TRBV2 and TRBJ1-5; a weak D match, TRBD1 (6 bases). The CDR3 totals 15 residues. Germline loops: CDR1 SNHLY, CDR2 FYNNEI. Trimming took 1 base from V and 4 from J, leaving 11 bases between them. In nucleotides, the CDR3 is TGTGCCAGCAGTGAAGGAACAGGGACGAATCAGCCCCAGCATTTT. Its translation: CASSEGTGTNQPQHF.

The V and J genes are TRBV18 and TRBJ1-4; no definite D call. CDR1 and CDR2 from the germline V gene are KGHSH and LQKENI. V dropped 5 bases and J dropped 8 bases, with 6 bases sitting between them. CDR3 length: 11 amino acids. The CDR3 DNA is TGTGCCAGCTCAGGCGGCGAAAAACTGTTTTTT. Translating gives CASSGGEKLFF.

The CDR3 DNA sequence: TGTGCCAGCAGCTTAGGACCCAGCGGGGGCACCGGGGAGCTGTTTTTT. It is translated as CASSLGPSGGTGELFF. The chain joins TRBV7-2 to TRBJ2-2; 8 bases fit TRBD2. The CDR3 runs to 16 residues. V was pared by 1 base and J by 4 bases, with 5 bases of the junction left unmatched. Looked up from germline, CDR1 is SGHTA and CDR2 is FQGNSA.

J is TRBJ2-1 and V is TRBV5-1; the D is unclear. The CDR3 covers 16 residues. Trimming pared 0 bases from V and 1 base from J, leaving 11 bases between. Germline V CDR1 and CDR2: SGHRS, YFSETQ. CDR3 sequence: CASSLDGDASYNEQFF. CDR3 nucleotide sequence: TGCGCCAGCAGCTTGGACGGAGACGCATCCTACAATGAGCAGTTCTTC.

The chain uses TRBV9 and TRBJ2-3, with TRBD2 as a possible D gene (6 bases). This CDR3 spans 13 amino acids. Trimming shortened V by 2 bases and J by 6 bases, and 10 bases separated the two germline ends. In germline, CDR1 is SGDLS, CDR2 YYNGEE. CDR3 loop: CASSVRGTDTQYF. Here the CDR3 DNA reads TGTGCCAGCAGCGTGCGCGGGACTGATACGCAGTATTTT.

The chain recombines TRBV5-1 with TRBJ2-1; 7 bases fit TRBD2. The V and J ends lost 2 bases and 9 bases, in that order; junction bases with no gene match: 2. Looked up from germline, CDR1 is SGHRS and CDR2 is YFSETQ. There are 12 residues in the CDR3. CDR3 in DNA: TGCGCCAGCAGCTTCGGCGGGAGTGAGCAGTTCTTC. Its translation is CASSFGGSEQFF.

This clone has a handful of counts. In nucleotides, the CDR3 is TGTGCCAGCAGCCGGACAGGGAGGGAGACCCAGTACTTC. Its protein is CASSRTGRETQYF. V usage is TRBV16 and J usage is TRBJ2-5; TRBD1 matches 8 bases. Losses at the gene ends were 4 bases for V and 5 bases for J; bases not matched to a gene: 3. The CDR3 has 13 amino acids. Germline CDR1 and CDR2: KGHSY and FQNENV.

This chain uses TRBV29-1 with TRBJ1-1; D unresolved. V lost 3 bases, J lost 3 bases, and 20 bases lay in between. From germline, CDR1 is SQVTM and CDR2 ANQGSEA. This CDR3 spans 16 amino acids. In DNA, the CDR3 is TGCAGCGTTGAGGGCAACAGCAATTGGTGGGACACTGAAGCTTTCTTT. Translated: CSVEGNSNWWDTEAFF. The variable domain in full, completed from reference TRBV29-1 and TRBJ1-1, reads SAVISQKPSRDICQRGTSLTIQCQVDSQVTMMFWYRQQPGQSLTLIATANQGSEATYESGFVIDKFPISRPNLTFSTLTVSNMSPEDSSIYLCSVEGNSNWWDTEAFFGQGTRLTVV.

This clone was detected a few times. This chain links TRBV18 with TRBJ2-7; 11 bases map to TRBD1. Germline CDR1 reads KGHSH; CDR2 reads LQKENI. V shed 5 bases, J shed 6 bases, and the junction held 6 bases outside the gene matches. This CDR3 has 14 amino acids. The CDR3 spells CASSKTGTGGEQYF. CDR3 sequence (DNA): TGTGCCAGCTCAAAAACCGGGACAGGGGGCGAGCAGTACTTC.

This clone has only one observation. The gene calls are TRBV27 and TRBJ1-5, with a tentative D call TRBD1 (6 bases). Germline CDR1 is MNHEY and CDR2 is SMNVEV (reference sequence). The germline V and J ends were trimmed by 8 bases and 7 bases, with 18 bases remaining between them. The CDR3 totals 14 residues. The CDR3 is CASGLTGFEQPQHF. CDR3 in DNA: TGTGCCAGCGGACTTACAGGGTTTGAGCAGCCCCAGCATTTT.

This CDR3 is CASRGSGRGNEQFF. CDR3 DNA: TGTGCCAGCAGAGGTAGCGGGAGGGGCAATGAGCAGTTCTTC. The chain is built from TRBV25-1 and TRBJ2-1, with TRBD2 matching over 11 bases. Germline values: CDR1 MGHDK, CDR2 SYGVNS. This CDR3 region has 14 residues. Losses at the gene ends were 6 bases for V and 6 bases for J; bases not matched to a gene: 4.

V gene TRBV27 combines with J gene TRBJ2-7; D perhaps matches TRBD2 (5 bases). CDR1 and CDR2 from the germline V gene are MNHEY and SMNVEV (reference sequence). The germline V and J ends were trimmed by 7 bases and 0 bases, with 16 bases remaining between them. There are 15 residues in the CDR3. The CDR3 region is CASTFGSGSSYEQYF. CDR3 bases: TGTGCCAGCACCTTCGGGTCTGGGAGCTCCTACGAGCAGTACTTC.

The J gene is TRBJ1-5, the V gene TRBV19; 7 nucleotides match TRBD1. This CDR3 region has 16 residues. Germline loops: CDR1 LNHDA, CDR2 SQIVND (reference sequence). After removal of 5 bases from V and 1 base from J, the junction contained 8 bases not matched to a gene. The CDR3 loop reads CASSSRQGPSNQPQHF. The CDR3 DNA sequence: TGTGCCAGTAGTTCCCGACAGGGCCCCAGCAATCAGCCCCAGCATTTT.

This clone was seen only a few times. The V gene is TRBV6-5, the J gene TRBJ2-7, with a tentative D call TRBD2 (6 bases). The V end lost 0 bases, the J end lost 5 bases, and 11 bases lay between the germline ends. CDR1 is MNHEY and CDR2 is SVGAGI in the germline V gene. The CDR3 is 14 amino acids. The CDR3 is CASSYSGGGDEQYF. CDR3 sequence (DNA): TGTGCCAGCAGTTACTCAGGTGGAGGGGACGAGCAGTACTTC.

The V call is TRBV30, the J call TRBJ1-5; D is undetermined. The CDR3 is 12 residues long. V lost 3 bases, J lost 4 bases, and 7 bases lay in between. Germline CDR1 is GTSNPN and CDR2 is SVGIG (reference sequence). CDR3 residues: CAWSTENQPQHF. The CDR3 region has the DNA TGTGCCTGGAGCACAGAGAATCAGCCCCAGCATTTT.

The chain is built from TRBV30 and TRBJ2-7; tentative D call: TRBD1 (5 bases). The CDR3 covers 13 residues. In germline, CDR1 is GTSNPN, CDR2 SVGIG (reference sequence). Trimming removed 1 base from V and 4 bases from J, with 11 bases in between. The CDR3, as DNA: TGTGCCTGGAGTGAGGGGTTCTTATACGAGCAGTACTTC. It translates to CAWSEGFLYEQYF. The complete variable domain, with remaining parts taken from reference TRBV30 and TRBJ2-7, reads SQTIHQWPATLVQPVGSPLSLECTVEGTSNPNLYWYRQAAGRGLQLLFYSVGIGQISSEVPQNLSASRPQDRQFILSSKKLLLSDSGFYLCAWSEGFLYEQYFGPGTRLTVT.

This clone was detected once. V and J are TRBV12-3 or TRBV12-4 and TRBJ2-7; D call uncertain. The CDR3 covers 12 residues. The V end was cut by 2 bases, the J end by 5 bases, with 7 bases between. The CDR3 coding sequence is TGTGCCAGCAGTTTAAAATCCGACGAGCAGTACTTC. Translated: CASSLKSDEQYF.

This clone was found once. The V call is TRBV30, the J call TRBJ1-1, with a possible D match to TRBD1 (6 bases). The CDR3 loop spans 15 amino acids. CDR1 GTSNPN and CDR2 SVGIG come from the germline V gene (reference sequence). Trimming removed 2 bases at V and 4 bases at J, with 17 bases between. The CDR3 nucleotides read TGTGCCTGGAGTCGACGGGGGGCGGTAGCCACTGAAGCTTTCTTT. Amino acid sequence: CAWSRRGAVATEAFF. Using reference TRBV30 and TRBJ1-1 for the parts outside the CDR3, the full variable domain is SQTIHQWPATLVQPVGSPLSLECTVEGTSNPNLYWYRQAAGRGLQLLFYSVGIGQISSEVPQNLSASRPQDRQFILSSKKLLLSDSGFYLCAWSRRGAVATEAFFGQGTRLTVV.

This chain connects TRBV5-6 to TRBJ2-2; D is undetermined. The germline gives CDR1 SGHDT, CDR2 YYEEEE. CDR3 length: 16 residues. Deletions cut 4 bases from V and 6 bases from J, with 19 bases between. The CDR3 DNA follows: TGTGCCAGCAGCAAGATTATTACCATCGCGGCCGGGGAGCTGTTTTTT. Translation gives CASSKIITIAAGELFF.

V and J are TRBV25-1 and TRBJ2-5, with TRBD1 identical over 8 bases. The CDR3 covers 14 residues. J gave up 5 bases and V 3 bases, and 5 bases lay outside the gene matches. From germline, CDR1 is MGHDK and CDR2 SYGVNS. This CDR3 reads CASSDPDREETQYF. For the CDR3, the DNA is TGTGCCAGCAGTGACCCGGACAGGGAGGAGACCCAGTACTTC.